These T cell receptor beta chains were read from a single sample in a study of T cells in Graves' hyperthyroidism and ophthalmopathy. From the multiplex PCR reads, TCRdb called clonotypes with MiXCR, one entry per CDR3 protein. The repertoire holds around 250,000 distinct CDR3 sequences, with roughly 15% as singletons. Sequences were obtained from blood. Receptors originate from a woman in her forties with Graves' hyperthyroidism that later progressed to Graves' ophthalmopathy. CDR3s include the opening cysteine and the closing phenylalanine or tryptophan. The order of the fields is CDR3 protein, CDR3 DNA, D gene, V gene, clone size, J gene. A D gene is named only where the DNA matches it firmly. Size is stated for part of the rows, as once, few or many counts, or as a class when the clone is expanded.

CDR3: CASSMGDRGVPDTQYF
DNA: TGTGCCAGTAGTATGGGGGACAGGGGAGTCCCAGATACGCAGTATTTT
D: TRBD1
V: TRBV11-2
size: few
J: TRBJ2-3

CDR3: CASSEDGSGIYTGELFF
DNA: TGTGCCAGCAGTGAAGACGGTAGCGGTATTTACACCGGGGAGCTGTTTTTT
D: .
V: TRBV6-1
size: many
J: TRBJ2-2

CDR3: CATKLSGGATNEKLFF
DNA: TGTGCCACCAAGCTTTCGGGTGGGGCAACTAATGAAAAACTGTTTTTT
D: .
V: TRBV15
size: many
J: TRBJ1-4

CDR3: CSVADRVTYEQYF
DNA: TGCAGCGTCGCTGACAGGGTCACCTACGAGCAGTACTTC
D: TRBD1
V: TRBV29-1
size: many
J: TRBJ2-7

CDR3: CASSSIGANEQFF
DNA: TGTGCCAGCAGCTCGATCGGGGCAAATGAGCAGTTCTTC
D: .
V: TRBV7-9
size: many
J: TRBJ2-1

CDR3: CASSLSTGGDTQYF
DNA: TGTGCCAGCAGTTTATCGACCGGGGGGGATACGCAGTATTTT
D: TRBD2
V: TRBV27
size: .
J: TRBJ2-3

CDR3: CASSEGQGPYNEQFF
DNA: TGCGCCAGCTCCGAGGGACAGGGGCCCTACAATGAGCAGTTCTTC
D: TRBD1
V: TRBV5-1
size: many
J: TRBJ2-1

CDR3: CASSPGTGYQPQHF
DNA: TGTGCCAGCAGTCCGGGGACAGGGTACCAGCCCCAGCATTTT
D: TRBD1
V: TRBV27
size: many
J: TRBJ1-5

CDR3: CASSGLRGRGRAYEQYF
DNA: TGTGCCAGCAGCGGACTCAGGGGCCGCGGGAGGGCCTACGAGCAGTACTTC
D: TRBD2
V: TRBV11-2
size: many
J: TRBJ2-7

CDR3: CASSRRSTEAFF
DNA: TGTGCCAGCAGTAGAAGGAGCACTGAAGCTTTCTTT
D: .
V: TRBV6-2/TRBV6-3
size: .
J: TRBJ1-1